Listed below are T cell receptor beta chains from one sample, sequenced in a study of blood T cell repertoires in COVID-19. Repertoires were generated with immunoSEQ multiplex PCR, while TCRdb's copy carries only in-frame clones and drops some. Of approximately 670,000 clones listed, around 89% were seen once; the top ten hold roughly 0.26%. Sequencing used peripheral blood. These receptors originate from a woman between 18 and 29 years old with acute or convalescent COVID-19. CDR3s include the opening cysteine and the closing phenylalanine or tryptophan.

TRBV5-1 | CASSLARTGVTEAFF
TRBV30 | CARSTATEAFF
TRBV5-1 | CASSLATGGNEQYF
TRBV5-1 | CASSAGLAGGPYEQYF
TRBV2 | CASSDPRQGAFYEQYF
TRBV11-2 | CASSTVTGVNTGELFF
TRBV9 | CASSVSGSGGPGDTQYF
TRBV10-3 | CATREVSGGAYEQYF
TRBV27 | CASSFGVSSSYNEQFF
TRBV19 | CASTSDRGRADTQYF
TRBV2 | CASTGLTGLYEQYF
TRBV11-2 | CASRATSGAPGETQYF
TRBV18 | CASSPAGARNTIYF
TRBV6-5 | CASSGTQHNSPLHF
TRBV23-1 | CASSLIVCGGEEQGNEQFF
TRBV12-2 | CASRLGVPGQGGNYGYTF
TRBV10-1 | CASNPSPDAAGPYGYTF
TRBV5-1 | CASSSDRGNSANYGYTF
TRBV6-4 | CASSEGDSQPQHF
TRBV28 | CASRTAGGAEQFF
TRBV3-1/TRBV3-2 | CASSQQAYEQYF
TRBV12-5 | CASGLGLLTGGGEKLFF
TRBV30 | CAWSVNSSPLHF
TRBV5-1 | CASSSLTGNEQYF